This T cell receptor (beta chain) was identified in a study of Ad26.COV2.S vaccination and SARS-CoV-2 variants. Study summary: Dosing was one shot or two shots 56 days apart. The study, taken as a whole, reports: Researchers reported similar non-spike TCR breadth in vaccine and placebo recipients.

The data were produced by immunoSEQ multiplex PCR, yet TCRdb's version contains in-frame clones alone and is incomplete. The table shows 350,000 to 450,000 clones, with 89% occurring only once. Trimming pared 9 bases from V and 4 bases from J, leaving 22 bases between. Germline values: CDR1 MNHNY, CDR2 SVGAGI (reference sequence). This CDR3 has 15 residues. Points on this clone: As yet, its antigen is unknown.

Documented treatment: about 20 received Ad26.COV2.S at low or high dose, single or two shots; about five received placebo; per-sample allocation not given. At day 63 after the first vaccine or placebo injection, samples were drawn. Cohort 1b enrolled adults aged 18-55 years in Boston. The chain uses TRBV6-6 and TRBJ2-7, with a possible D match to TRBD2 (6 bases). The receptor's source is a person between 18 and 59 years old who received the Ad26.COV2.S COVID-19 vaccine or a placebo. The sequences come from peripheral blood, collected in a trial of Ad26.COV2.S vaccine versus placebo. The CDR3 protein is CASSRGGGQRYEQYF. The DNA of the CDR3 is TGTGCCAGTTCACGGGGAGGCGGGCAGCGATACGAGCAGTACTTC.